This T cell receptor beta chain was profiled in a study of blood T cell repertoires in COVID-19 (dated by TCRdb to 2020 to 2022). With respect to the entire study: Samples covering the acute and convalescent phases of COVID-19 were provided by collaborators in the United States, Italy and Spain. The repertoires were made available in a free public database intended to serve as a resource for research on the immune response to SARS-CoV-2. Deeply sampled blood TCRbeta repertoires from subjects exposed to, actively infected with, or recovered from COVID-19 were included in the dataset. The samples were drawn from two sources: the first 160 participants of the ongoing ImmuneRACE study, and some 1,300 subjects contributed by 6 global collaborators. The material from the prospective study consisted of cDNA or gDNA derived from T cells, B-cell-depleted T cells, or PBMCs. The sample metadata nearly always contained a de-identified subject ID, COVID-19 status, age in years and sex. Where HLA class I and class II types were available, the types were taken from metadata supplied by the sample provider, not from assay-based typing.

Cut back by 0 bases and 4 bases, the V and J ends lie 13 bases apart. Counted from cysteine to phenylalanine, this CDR3 has 15 amino acids. Kept here is only the CDR3 DNA, which spans 45 bases and is read in frame from base 1. The germline V gene yields SGHRS for CDR1 and YFSETQ for CDR2. Overall results and qualifications from the work: The quantity of clinical and demographic metadata differed by source and by participant and was supplied without curation.

In the prospective study, participants were about 18 to 95 years old, resided in about two dozen geographic areas of the United States, and were enrolled through a virtual design. Cohort assignment in the prospective study relied on participant-reported clinical history from a screening survey and a study questionnaire. Recovered participants in ImmuneRACE Cohort 3 were defined by two consecutive negative NP/OP PCR tests, clearance by a healthcare professional, or resolution of symptoms. In the prospective study, mobile phlebotomists collected whole blood, serum and a nasopharyngeal or oropharyngeal swab from each participant. Additional blood draws and questionnaires over an approximately two-month period could optionally be provided by prospective study participants. Before DNA extraction, blood samples from the prospective study were shipped at room temperature or frozen. Concerning this clone: The antigen it recognizes is unknown. The sample holds no much larger clone one base away, and base qualities are not on file.

TCRbeta CDR3 regions were amplified from genomic DNA using the immunoSEQ Assay, a bias-controlled multiplex PCR. Under the source paper's analysis protocol: The number of nucleated cells in each sample was estimated from the amplification of reference gene primers within the assay. To quantify the absolute abundance of each unique TCRbeta CDR3 rearrangement, sequence reads were collapsed and filtered. For each sample, productive Simpson clonality was calculated as the square root of Simpson's diversity index over productive rearrangements. TCRdb holds this immuneACCESS table with in-frame rearrangements only. Some clones are missing; in checked studies, unresolved V genes explain under half, and the rest has no known cause. D and trimming were read from the DNA, whereas the V and J calls and clone size are those reported in that table. Across this sample there are hundreds of thousands of clones, with more than 80% seen only once. The ten largest clonotypes hold 1% of the sample.

Sequenced: PBMCs or T cells enriched from blood (not recorded which). The source of this sequence is a man between 18 and 35 years old who had recovered from COVID-19. The chain joins TRBV5-1 to TRBJ2-5; the D gene is perhaps TRBD2, from 6 matching bases. The encoded CDR3 is CASSLAEGRVETQYF. The DNA reads TGCGCCAGCAGCTTGGCGGAGGGAAGGGTAGAGACCCAGTACTTC.